Following are 13 T cell receptor beta chains from one sample sequenced in a study of T cells in Graves' hyperthyroidism and ophthalmopathy. RNA transcripts were the template for amplifying TCR beta CDR3 regions. HTBI primers drove first-round RT-PCR of the TCR CDR3. TCRdb passed the multiplex PCR reads through MiXCR, listing each CDR3 protein once. The sample lists about 420,000 distinct CDR3 sequences, 15% to 18% seen once, with approximately 8% in the top ten. What was sequenced was blood. The receptors here all came from a woman between 18 and 30 years old with Graves' hyperthyroidism.

This clonotype was seen many times. V gene TRBV13 combines with J gene TRBJ1-3; D gene unclear. Germline assignment: CDR1 PRHDT and CDR2 FYEKMQ (reference sequence). Trimming cost V 6 bases and J 0 bases, with 12 bases left between them. This CDR3 is built from 15 residues. The CDR3, as DNA: TGTGCCAGCAGTATTGACGGTTCCTCTGGAAACACCATATATTTT. Protein product: CASSIDGSSGNTIYF.

This clonotype was counted at least ten times. This chain links TRBV12-3 or TRBV12-4 with TRBJ2-7, with TRBD1 identical over 10 bases. V trimming: 6 bases; J trimming: 2 bases; junction bases outside the gene matches: 16. The length of the CDR3 is 18 residues. CDR3 nucleotides: TGTGCCAGCAGCGGTTGGGACAGGGGCTACAACGGAGCCTACGAGCAGTACTTC. This encodes CASSGWDRGYNGAYEQYF.

The sample holds many counts of this clonotype. This chain connects TRBV5-1 to TRBJ2-7; the match to TRBD1 covers 9 bases. J lost 4 bases, V lost 0 bases, and 5 bases had no gene match. CDR3 length: 15 amino acids. Germline CDR1 and CDR2: SGHRS and YFSETQ. The CDR3 here is CASSLAGTGLYEQYF. CDR3 DNA: TGCGCCAGCAGCTTGGCCGGGACAGGGTTATACGAGCAGTACTTC.

The rearrangement uses TRBV28 and TRBJ1-2; a possible D gene is TRBD1 (6 bases). The V end lost 7 bases, the J end lost 1 base, and 10 bases lay between the germline ends. The germline V gene encodes CDR1 MDHEN and CDR2 SYDVKM. The CDR3 spans 13 residues. CDR3 nucleotides: TGTGCCAGCATAGGGGGGGGTAACTATGGCTACACCTTC. This encodes CASIGGGNYGYTF.

This clonotype was found many times. This CDR3 is CASSSVARAGVYLRKQFF. The CDR3 DNA follows: TGTGCCAGCAGCTCCGTGGCTCGAGCGGGAGTTTATTTACGTAAGCAGTTCTTC. The chain uses TRBV11-2 and TRBJ2-1; 8 bases are a match to TRBD2. J gave up 11 bases and V 4 bases, and 22 bases lay outside the gene matches. The germline gives CDR1 SGHAT, CDR2 FQNNGV. This CDR3 comprises 18 residues.

This clonotype was detected many times. The CDR3 region has the DNA TGTGCCAGCAGTCTAGCGGGAGCCTTGGGGGAAAAACTGTTTTTT. This translates into CASSLAGALGEKLFF. The chain is built from TRBV6-1 and TRBJ1-4; D not certain. There are 15 residues in the CDR3. V lost 5 bases and J 8 bases, leaving 18 bases between the germline ends. Germline-derived CDR1 and CDR2 are MNHNS and SASEGT.

This clonotype has more than one count but fewer than ten. Here the CDR3 DNA reads TGTGCCAGCTCACCACTAGTTAGCACAGATACGCAGTATTTT. The encoded protein is CASSPLVSTDTQYF. The V gene is TRBV18, the J gene TRBJ2-3; the D is unclear. The germline CDR1 and CDR2 sequences are KGHSH and LQKENI. The length of the CDR3 is 14 residues. V was clipped by 1 base and J by 0 bases, with 5 bases between them.

There are many counts of this clonotype. The V call is TRBV7-3, the J call TRBJ2-2, with 8 positions matching TRBD2. V shed 5 bases and J 2 bases; nucleotides not matched to a gene: 10. The germline gives CDR1 SGHTA, CDR2 FQGTGA. The CDR3 covers 17 residues. For the CDR3, the DNA is TGTGCCAGCAGCCCGGGGGGGCTAGCGGCAAACACCGGGGAGCTGTTTTTT. This codes for CASSPGGLAANTGELFF.

This clonotype was detected a few times. This may be a read error, as it is one base from a much larger clone. The rearrangement links TRBV27 to TRBJ1-1, with D tentatively TRBD1 (5 bases). This CDR3 spans 14 amino acids. The germline V and J ends were trimmed by 4 bases and 3 bases, with 12 bases remaining between them. Germline V CDR1 and CDR2: MNHEY, SMNVEV (reference sequence). This CDR3 reads CASSSSWGYTEAFF. The CDR3 DNA reads as TGTGCCAGCAGTTCATCGTGGGGGTACACTGAAGCTTTCTTT.

This clonotype appeared many times. This chain's CDR3 is CASSYSKSGLPYEQYF. The CDR3 DNA reads as TGTGCCAGCAGTTACTCGAAGTCGGGGTTGCCCTACGAGCAGTACTTC. The chain is built from TRBV6-5 and TRBJ2-7, with TRBD2 as a possible D gene (5 bases). Trimming cost V 0 bases and J 2 bases, with 14 bases left between them. CDR3 length equals 16 residues. Germline assignment: CDR1 MNHEY and CDR2 SVGAGI.

This clonotype was observed many times. The chain links TRBV5-1 to TRBJ2-7; 12 bases fit TRBD2. The CDR3 consists of 14 residues. J gave up 5 bases and V 3 bases, and 3 bases lay outside the gene matches. Germline V gene data show CDR1 as SGHRS and CDR2 as YFSETQ. This CDR3 reads CASSSPSGRDEQYF. In DNA, the CDR3 is TGCGCCAGCAGCTCGCCTAGCGGGAGGGACGAGCAGTACTTC.

In this sample, this clonotype turned up many times. The genes are TRBV7-9 and TRBJ1-4; D is unresolved. CDR3 size: 12 residues. Trimming cost V 2 bases and J 6 bases, with 4 bases left between them. Germline-derived CDR1 and CDR2 are SEHNR and FQNEAQ (reference sequence). CDR3 residues: CASSLLHEKLFF. CDR3 DNA sequence: TGTGCCAGCAGCTTACTACATGAAAAACTGTTTTTT.

The chain employs TRBV25-1 and TRBJ1-1; a weak D match, TRBD1 (6 bases). The CDR3 is 14 residues long. Per the germline V gene, CDR1 is MGHDK and CDR2 is SYGVNS. V gave up 6 bases and J gave up 5 bases, with 16 bases separating them. The CDR3 nucleotides are TGTGCCAGCAGGGAGGACAGCCCTGGGACTGAAGCTTTCTTT. Encoded protein: CASREDSPGTEAFF.